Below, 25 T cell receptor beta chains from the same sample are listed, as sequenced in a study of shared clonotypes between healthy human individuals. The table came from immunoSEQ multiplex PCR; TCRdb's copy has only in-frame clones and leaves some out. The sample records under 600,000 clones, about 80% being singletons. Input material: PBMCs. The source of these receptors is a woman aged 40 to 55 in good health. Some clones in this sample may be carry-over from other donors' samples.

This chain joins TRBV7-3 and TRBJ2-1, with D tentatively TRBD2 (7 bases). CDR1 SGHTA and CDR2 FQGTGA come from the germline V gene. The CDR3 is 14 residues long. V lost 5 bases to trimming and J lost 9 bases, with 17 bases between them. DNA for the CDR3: TGTGCCAGCAGCCAACTACAGGGAGGGATTGAGCAGTTCTTC. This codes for CASSQLQGGIEQFF.

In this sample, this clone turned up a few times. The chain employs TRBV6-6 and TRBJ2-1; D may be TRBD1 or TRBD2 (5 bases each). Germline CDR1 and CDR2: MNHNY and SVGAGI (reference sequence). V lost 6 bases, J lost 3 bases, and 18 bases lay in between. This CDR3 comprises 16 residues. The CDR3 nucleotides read TGTGCCAGCAGCTTAACCGGGACCCAATTCTACAATGAGCAGTTCTTC. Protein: CASSLTGTQFYNEQFF.

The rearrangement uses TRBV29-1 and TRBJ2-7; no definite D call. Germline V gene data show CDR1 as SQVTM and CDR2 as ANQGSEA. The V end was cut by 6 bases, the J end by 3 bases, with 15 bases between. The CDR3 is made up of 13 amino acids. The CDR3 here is CSVALRARYEQYF. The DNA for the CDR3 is TGCAGCGTGGCCCTCCGGGCCCGCTACGAGCAGTACTTC.

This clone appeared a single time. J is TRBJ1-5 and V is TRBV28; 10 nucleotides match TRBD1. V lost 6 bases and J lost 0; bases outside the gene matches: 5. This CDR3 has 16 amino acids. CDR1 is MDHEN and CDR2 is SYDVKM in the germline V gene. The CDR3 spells CASSDGTGASNQPQHF. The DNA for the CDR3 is TGTGCCAGCAGCGATGGGACAGGGGCTAGCAATCAGCCCCAGCATTTT.

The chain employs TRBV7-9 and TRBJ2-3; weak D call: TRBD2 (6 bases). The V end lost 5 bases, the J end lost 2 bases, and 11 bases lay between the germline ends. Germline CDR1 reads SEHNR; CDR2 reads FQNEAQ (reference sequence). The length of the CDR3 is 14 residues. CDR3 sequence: CASSPGLYTDTQYF. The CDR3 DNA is TGTGCCAGCAGCCCTGGACTATACACAGATACGCAGTATTTT.

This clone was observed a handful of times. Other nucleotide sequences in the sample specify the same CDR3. The CDR3 region has the DNA TGTGCCAGCAGCCTGGAGCAGTATAATTCACCCCTCCACTTT. Protein sequence: CASSLEQYNSPLHF. The chain recombines TRBV7-9 with TRBJ1-6; D remains unclear. Germline CDR1 and CDR2: SEHNR and FQNEAQ (reference sequence). V was trimmed by 5 bases and J by 4 bases, leaving 9 bases between them. The CDR3 extends over 14 amino acids.

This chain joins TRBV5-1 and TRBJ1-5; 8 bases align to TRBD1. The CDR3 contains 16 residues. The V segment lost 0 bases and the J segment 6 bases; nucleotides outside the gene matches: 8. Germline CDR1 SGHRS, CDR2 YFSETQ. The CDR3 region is CASSLDARGHGQPQHF. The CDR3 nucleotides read TGCGCCAGCAGCTTGGATGCCAGGGGGCACGGTCAGCCCCAGCATTTT. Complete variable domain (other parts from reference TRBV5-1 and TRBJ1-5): KAGVTQTPRYLIKTRGQQVTLSCSPISGHRSVSWYQQTPGQGLQFLFEYFSETQRNKGNFPGRFSGRQFSNSRSEMNVSTLELGDSALYLCASSLDARGHGQPQHFGDGTRLSIL.

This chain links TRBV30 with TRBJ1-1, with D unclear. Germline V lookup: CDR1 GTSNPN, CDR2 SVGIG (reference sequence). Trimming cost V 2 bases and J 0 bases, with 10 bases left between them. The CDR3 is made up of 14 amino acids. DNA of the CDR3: TGTGCCTGGAGTTATACGAGGGTGAACACTGAAGCTTTCTTT. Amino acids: CAWSYTRVNTEAFF.

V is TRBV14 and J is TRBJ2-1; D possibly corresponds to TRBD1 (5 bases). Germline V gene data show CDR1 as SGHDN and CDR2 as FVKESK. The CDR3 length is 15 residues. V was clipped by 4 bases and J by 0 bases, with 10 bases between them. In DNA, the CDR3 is TGTGCCAGCAGCCTAACAACAGGCTCCTACAATGAGCAGTTCTTC. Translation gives CASSLTTGSYNEQFF.

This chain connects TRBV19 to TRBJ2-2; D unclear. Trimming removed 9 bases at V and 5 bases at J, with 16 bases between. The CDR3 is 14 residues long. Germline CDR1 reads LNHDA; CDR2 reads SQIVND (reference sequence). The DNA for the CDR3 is TGTGCCAGCAGCACCCGGGTGGATACCGGGGAGCTGTTTTTT. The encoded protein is CASSTRVDTGELFF.

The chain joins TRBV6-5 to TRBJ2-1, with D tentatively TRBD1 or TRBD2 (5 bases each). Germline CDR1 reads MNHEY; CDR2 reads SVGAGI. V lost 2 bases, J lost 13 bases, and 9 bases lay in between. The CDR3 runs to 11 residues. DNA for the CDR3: TGTGCCAGCAGTTACCGGGGCCTCCAGTTCTTC. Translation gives CASSYRGLQFF.

The CDR3 loop is CASSVVVQTGWNEQFF. The CDR3 bases are TGTGCCAGCAGCGTAGTTGTGCAAACCGGGTGGAATGAGCAGTTCTTC. The V call is TRBV9, the J call TRBJ2-1; no clear D gene. CDR1 and CDR2 (germline): SGDLS, YYNGEE. This CDR3 contains 16 residues. The ends were cut back, 0 bases at V and 7 bases at J, with 17 bases in the middle.

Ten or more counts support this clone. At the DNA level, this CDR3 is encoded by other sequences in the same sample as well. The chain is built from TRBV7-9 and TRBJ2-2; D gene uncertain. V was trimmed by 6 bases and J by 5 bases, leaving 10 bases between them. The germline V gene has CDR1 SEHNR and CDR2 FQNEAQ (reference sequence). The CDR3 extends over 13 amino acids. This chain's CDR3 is CASRAMETGELFF. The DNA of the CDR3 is TGTGCCAGCAGGGCGATGGAGACCGGGGAGCTGTTTTTT.

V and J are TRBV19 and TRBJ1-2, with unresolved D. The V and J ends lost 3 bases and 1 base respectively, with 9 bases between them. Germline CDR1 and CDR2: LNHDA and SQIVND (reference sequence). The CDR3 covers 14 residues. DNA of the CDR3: TGTGCCAGTAGTATTGGCAGGAATAACTATGGCTACACCTTC. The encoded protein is CASSIGRNNYGYTF.

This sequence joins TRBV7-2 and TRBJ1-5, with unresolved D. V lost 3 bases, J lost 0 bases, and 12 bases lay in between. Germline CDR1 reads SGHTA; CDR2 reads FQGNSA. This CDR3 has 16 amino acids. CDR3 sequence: CASSFSDAYSNQPQHF. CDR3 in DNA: TGTGCCAGCAGCTTCTCGGATGCCTATAGCAATCAGCCCCAGCATTTT.

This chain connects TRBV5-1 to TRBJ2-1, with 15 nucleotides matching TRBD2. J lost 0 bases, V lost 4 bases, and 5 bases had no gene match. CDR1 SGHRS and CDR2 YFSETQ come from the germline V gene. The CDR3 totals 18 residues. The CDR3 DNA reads TGCGCCAGCAGCCCAGGACTAGCGGGAGGGTACTCCTACAATGAGCAGTTCTTC. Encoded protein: CASSPGLAGGYSYNEQFF.

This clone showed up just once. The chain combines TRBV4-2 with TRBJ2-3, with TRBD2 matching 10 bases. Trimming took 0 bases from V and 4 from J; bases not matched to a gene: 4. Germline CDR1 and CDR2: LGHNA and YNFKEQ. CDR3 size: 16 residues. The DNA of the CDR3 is TGTGCCAGCAGCCAAGATTGGACTAGCGGAGCAGATACGCAGTATTTT. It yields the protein CASSQDWTSGADTQYF.

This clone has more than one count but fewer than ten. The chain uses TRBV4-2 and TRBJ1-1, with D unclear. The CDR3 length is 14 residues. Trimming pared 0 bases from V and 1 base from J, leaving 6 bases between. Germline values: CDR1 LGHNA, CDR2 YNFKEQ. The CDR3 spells CASSQEWENTEAFF. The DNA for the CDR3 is TGTGCCAGCAGCCAAGAGTGGGAGAACACTGAAGCTTTCTTT.

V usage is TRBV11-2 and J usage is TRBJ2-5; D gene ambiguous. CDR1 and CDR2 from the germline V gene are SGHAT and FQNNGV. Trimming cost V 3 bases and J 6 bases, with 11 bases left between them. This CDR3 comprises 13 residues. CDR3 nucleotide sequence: TGTGCCAGCAGCTTCAGTGATTGGCAGACCCAGTACTTC. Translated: CASSFSDWQTQYF.

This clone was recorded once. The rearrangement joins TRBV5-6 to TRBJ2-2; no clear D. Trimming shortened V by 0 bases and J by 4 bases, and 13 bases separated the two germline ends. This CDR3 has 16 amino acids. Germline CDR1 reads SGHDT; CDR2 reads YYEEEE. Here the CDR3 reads CASSLGVELSTGELFF. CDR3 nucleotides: TGTGCCAGCAGCTTGGGGGTGGAGCTCAGCACCGGGGAGCTGTTTTTT.

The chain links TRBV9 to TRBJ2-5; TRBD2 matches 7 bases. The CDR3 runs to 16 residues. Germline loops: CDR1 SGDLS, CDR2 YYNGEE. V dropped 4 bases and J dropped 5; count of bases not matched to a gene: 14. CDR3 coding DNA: TGTGCCAGCAGCCGGGGGAGGGCGAGGGTAGTTGAGACCCAGTACTTC. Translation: CASSRGRARVVETQYF.

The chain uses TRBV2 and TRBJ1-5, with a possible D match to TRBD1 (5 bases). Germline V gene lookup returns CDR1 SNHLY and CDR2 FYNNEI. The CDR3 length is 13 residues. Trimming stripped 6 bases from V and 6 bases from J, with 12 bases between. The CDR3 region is CASSRYTGQPQHF. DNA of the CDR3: TGTGCCAGCAGCCGGTACACAGGTCAGCCCCAGCATTTT.

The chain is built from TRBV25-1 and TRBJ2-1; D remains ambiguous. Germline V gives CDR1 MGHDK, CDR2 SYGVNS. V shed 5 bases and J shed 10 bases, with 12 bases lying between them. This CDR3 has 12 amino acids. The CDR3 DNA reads TGTGCCAGCAGTACCCGGACGGAAGAGCAGTTCTTC. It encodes CASSTRTEEQFF.

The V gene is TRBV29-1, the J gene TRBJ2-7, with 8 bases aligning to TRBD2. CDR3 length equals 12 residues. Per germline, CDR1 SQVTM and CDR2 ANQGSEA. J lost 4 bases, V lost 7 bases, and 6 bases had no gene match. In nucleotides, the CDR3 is TGCAGCGACGGCGGGAGGACTTACGAGCAGTACTTC. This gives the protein CSDGGRTYEQYF.

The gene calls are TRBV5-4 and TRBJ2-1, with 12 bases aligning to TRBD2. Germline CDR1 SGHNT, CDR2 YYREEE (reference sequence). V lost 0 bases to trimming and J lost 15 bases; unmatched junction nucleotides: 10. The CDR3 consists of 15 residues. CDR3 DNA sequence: TGTGCCAGCAGCTTGGACCCTAGCGGGAGGGGGGCACGGTTCTTC. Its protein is CASSLDPSGRGARFF.